The next 25 T cell receptor beta chains were all read from a single sample in a study of human T cells and chemical hapten exposure (dated by TCRdb to the early 2020s). The time point label on this specimen signifies: pre-sensitization, week 0. The intended sense of this specimen's treatment or condition label: therapeutic diphenylcyclopropenone sensitization with weekly scalp DPC. Library creation used RACE. The sequencer listed for this sample is NextSeq 500. TCRdb reanalyzed the raw reads on its own, using fastp at Q25 for trimming and MiXCR for clone calling, and kept in-frame beta chains. Each entry is one CDR3 protein sequence, shown with its most common DNA and genes. For this sample there are some 38,000 distinct CDR3 sequences; approximately 7.6% appear just once. Roughly 1.3% of the sample rests with the top ten. The specimen was whole blood, collected in connection with sensitization to the hapten diphenylcyclopropenone (DPC). The receptors come from a woman aged 45-65 years with alopecia areata. Some clones in this sample may be carry-over from other donors' samples.

This clonotype was found many times. The chain couples TRBV9 to TRBJ1-6, with 9 bases fitting TRBD1. The J segment lost 7 bases and the V segment lost 3 bases, leaving 5 bases of the junction unmatched. This CDR3 comprises 15 residues. The V gene's germline CDR1 is SGDLS and CDR2 YYNGEE. This CDR3 reads CASSEQGAGNSPLHF. The DNA for the CDR3 is TGTGCCAGCAGCGAACAGGGGGCGGGCAATTCACCCCTCCACTTT.

V and J are TRBV6-5 and TRBJ2-3; no clear D. Germline V gene data show CDR1 as MNHEY and CDR2 as SVGAGI. The CDR3 covers 11 residues. The V end was cut by 5 bases, the J end by 4 bases, with 4 bases between. The CDR3 bases are TGTGCCAGCAGTAGGGCAGATACGCAGTATTTT. This gives the protein CASSRADTQYF.

This clonotype was picked up many times. This chain uses TRBV27 with TRBJ2-7, with 9 positions matching TRBD2. Germline V gene lookup returns CDR1 MNHEY and CDR2 SMNVEV (reference sequence). V lost 0 bases to trimming and J lost 6 bases; unmatched junction nucleotides: 6. The CDR3 runs to 15 residues. In nucleotides, the CDR3 is TGTGCCAGCAGTTTATCCCTAGCGGGATCGGGCGAGCAGTACTTC. It is translated as CASSLSLAGSGEQYF.

This clonotype was picked up many times. DNA of the CDR3: TGTGCCAGCAGCCCCCCGGGACTAGCGGTCCAAGAGACCCAGTACTTC. Translated, it gives CASSPPGLAVQETQYF. The chain links TRBV7-2 to TRBJ2-5; 11 positions match TRBD2. From germline, CDR1 is SGHTA and CDR2 FQGNSA. Trimming at V came to 5 bases and at J to 1 base, leaving 6 bases not matched to a gene. This CDR3 is 16 amino acids long.

The genes are TRBV27 and TRBJ2-7, with 8 nucleotides matching TRBD1. The length of the CDR3 is 19 residues. Germline CDR1 and CDR2: MNHEY and SMNVEV (reference sequence). The ends lost 4 bases at V and 4 bases at J; junction bases unmatched: 21. CDR3 protein: CASSSSGLITRDRIYEQYF. The CDR3 DNA follows: TGTGCCAGCAGTTCAAGTGGCTTAATCACCCGGGACAGGATTTACGAGCAGTACTTC.

By proportion, this clonotype is medium-sized. The CDR3 here is CASTRELGTEAFF. The CDR3 DNA follows: TGTGCCAGCACAAGGGAGCTCGGGACTGAAGCTTTCTTT. The rearrangement uses TRBV6-4 and TRBJ1-1; D uncertain. CDR1 and CDR2 from the germline V gene are MRHNA and SNTAGT. The V gene lost 7 bases and the J gene lost 5 bases, with 14 bases spanning the gap. The CDR3 covers 13 residues.

The V gene is TRBV19, the J gene TRBJ2-6; no reliable D call. Germline CDR1 and CDR2: LNHDA and SQIVND (reference sequence). The CDR3 extends over 16 amino acids. Trimming removed 3 bases at V and 1 base at J, with 10 bases between. CDR3 sequence (DNA): TGTGCCAGTAGTATGGGTCAGGCGTCTGGGGCCAACGTCCTGACTTTC. As protein: CASSMGQASGANVLTF.

This chain joins TRBV3-1 and TRBJ2-3; no firm D call. Per germline, CDR1 LGHDT and CDR2 YNNKEL (reference sequence). The CDR3 contains 15 residues. The V and J ends lost 1 base and 3 bases respectively, with 11 bases between them. The CDR3 protein is CASSQGLGRTDTQYF. CDR3 sequence (DNA): TGTGCCAGCAGCCAAGGACTGGGTAGGACAGATACGCAGTATTTT.

This clonotype was detected a few times. The rearrangement links TRBV20-1 to TRBJ2-1; 14 bases agree with TRBD2. There are 16 residues in the CDR3. V shed 6 bases, J shed 7 bases, and the junction held 11 bases outside the gene matches. The germline gives CDR1 DFQATT, CDR2 SNEGSKA (reference sequence). This CDR3 is CSAPTSGRAYWNEQFF. CDR3 bases: TGCAGTGCCCCGACTAGCGGGAGGGCCTATTGGAATGAGCAGTTCTTC.

This clonotype was picked up many times. The genes are TRBV19 and TRBJ2-1; TRBD2 matches at 13 bases. The germline CDR1 and CDR2 sequences are LNHDA and SQIVND (reference sequence). The CDR3 consists of 16 residues. V was clipped by 6 bases and J by 9 bases; unmatched bases: 11. The CDR3 spells CASRGPGTSGKGEQFF. The CDR3, as DNA: TGTGCCAGTAGGGGCCCCGGGACTAGCGGGAAAGGTGAGCAGTTCTTC.

Many counts were recorded for this clonotype. The gene calls are TRBV29-1 and TRBJ2-1; 10 positions agree with TRBD2. The V gene's germline CDR1 is SQVTM and CDR2 ANQGSEA. Trimming took 6 bases from V and 15 from J; bases not matched to a gene: 8. The CDR3 extends over 11 amino acids. The CDR3 DNA reads TGCAGCGTCTTAGCGGGAGGAAGCCCGTTCTTC. Amino acids: CSVLAGGSPFF.

This clonotype was recorded a few times. The rearrangement links TRBV30 to TRBJ2-1, with D perhaps assigned TRBD1 or TRBD2 (6 bases each). Trimming took 0 bases from V and 2 from J, leaving 11 bases between them. Germline assignment: CDR1 GTSNPN and CDR2 SVGIG (reference sequence). The CDR3 is made up of 15 amino acids. CDR3 sequence: CAWSVRGATYNEQFF. The DNA for the CDR3 is TGTGCCTGGAGTGTAAGGGGGGCTACCTACAATGAGCAGTTCTTC.

This clonotype was detected many times. The chain joins TRBV7-9 to TRBJ1-3; D call uncertain. The CDR3 consists of 16 residues. Per germline, CDR1 SEHNR and CDR2 FQNEAQ (reference sequence). V lost 2 bases and J 0 bases, leaving 11 bases between the germline ends. The CDR3 loop is CASSLLVGNSGNTIYF. CDR3 in DNA: TGTGCCAGCAGCTTATTGGTGGGAAACTCTGGAAACACCATATATTTT.

This clonotype was seen ten or more times. The chain links TRBV29-1 to TRBJ2-1; TRBD2 matches at 7 bases. The V and J ends lost 8 bases and 4 bases, in that order; junction bases with no gene match: 11. This CDR3 spans 14 amino acids. Germline CDR1 SQVTM, CDR2 ANQGSEA. CDR3 coding DNA: TGCAGCTGCAGACAGCGGGGTAAATACAATGAGCAGTTCTTC. Its translation is CSCRQRGKYNEQFF.

In this sample, this clonotype turned up a few times. The rearrangement uses TRBV10-1 and TRBJ1-6; D is possibly TRBD1 (5 bases). The V gene lost 5 bases and the J gene lost 7 bases, with 9 bases spanning the gap. CDR3 length: 13 amino acids. Germline V gene lookup returns CDR1 WNHNN and CDR2 SYGVQD (reference sequence). Here the CDR3 reads CASSLGPNSPLHF. CDR3 nucleotide sequence: TGCGCCAGCAGTCTGGGACCGAATTCACCCCTCCACTTT.

This clonotype was observed many times. The chain links TRBV7-8 to TRBJ2-2; D is unclear. The CDR3 sequence is 15 residues long. Trimming cost V 1 base and J 4 bases, with 10 bases left between them. Germline-derived CDR1 and CDR2 are SGHVS and FQNEAQ. This chain's CDR3 is CASSLDRTGTGELFF. The CDR3 coding sequence is TGTGCCAGCAGCTTAGACCGGACGGGCACCGGGGAGCTGTTTTTT.

This clonotype was observed at least ten times. The V and J genes are TRBV6-6 and TRBJ1-4, with 8 bases matching TRBD1. V lost 8 bases, J lost 0 bases, and 5 bases stayed unmatched. Germline V gene data show CDR1 as MNHNY and CDR2 as SVGAGI (reference sequence). This CDR3 region has 15 residues. CDR3 protein: CASRGQGTTNEKLFF. The CDR3 bases are TGTGCCAGCCGCGGACAGGGTACAACTAATGAAAAACTGTTTTTT.

This clonotype was seen many times. The genes are TRBV7-2 and TRBJ2-7, with D perhaps assigned TRBD1 or TRBD2 (5 bases each). Trimming removed 5 bases from V and 5 bases from J, with 10 bases in between. Germline CDR1 and CDR2: SGHTA and FQGNSA. This CDR3 is 12 amino acids long. CDR3 amino acids: CASSTRGNEQYF. The CDR3 bases are TGTGCCAGCAGCACTAGGGGTAACGAGCAGTACTTC.

This clonotype has at least ten counts. A read error may account for a junction end that differs from germline. This chain joins TRBV2 and TRBJ2-3; no reliable D call. CDR1 SNHLY and CDR2 FYNNEI come from the germline V gene. This CDR3 region has 12 residues. CDR3 protein: CASTKDLTSSLF. CDR3 nucleotides: TGTGCCAGCACTAAGGACCTCACCTCCTCCCTATTT.

Ten or more counts support this clonotype. The rearrangement links TRBV20-1 to TRBJ2-1, with D uncertain. This CDR3 is 15 amino acids long. Trimming removed 3 bases from V and 0 bases from J, with 12 bases in between. CDR1 is DFQATT, CDR2 SNEGSKA, per germline (reference sequence). The CDR3 DNA sequence: TGCAGTGCTAGGAGAAGCGCCAGCTCCTACAATGAGCAGTTCTTC. Protein: CSARRSASSYNEQFF.

On this clonotype: One junction end disagrees with the germline gene, perhaps due to a read error. The chain links TRBV20-1 to TRBJ1-6; 10 bases align to TRBD1. This CDR3 region has 16 residues. Germline CDR1 DFQATT, CDR2 SNEGSKA (reference sequence). The CDR3, as DNA: TGCAGTGCAAGAGCCGGGACAGGGGCCGTAGGCTCACCCCTCCACTTT. Its protein is CSARAGTGAVGSPLHF.

This clonotype was counted ten times or more. This chain joins TRBV27 and TRBJ1-1; D ambiguous. The ends were cut back, 6 bases at V and 0 bases at J, with 14 bases in the middle. The CDR3 has 15 amino acids. Looked up from germline, CDR1 is MNHEY and CDR2 is SMNVEV (reference sequence). CDR3 sequence (DNA): TGTGCCAGCAGCGAGCAACAGAACATGAACACTGAAGCTTTCTTT. Encoded protein: CASSEQQNMNTEAFF.

This clonotype was counted at least ten times. The genes are TRBV6-6 and TRBJ1-6; D gene uncertain. Germline CDR1 is MNHNY and CDR2 is SVGAGI (reference sequence). Trimming cost V 2 bases and J 9 bases, with 8 bases left between them. The CDR3 is made up of 13 amino acids. The CDR3 DNA reads TGTGCCAGCAGTTACAGGGTGGCTTCACCCCTCCACTTT. Protein: CASSYRVASPLHF.

The sample holds many counts of this clonotype. The V and J genes are TRBV6-2 or TRBV6-3 and TRBJ2-4, with TRBD2 matching 8 bases. The V and J ends lost 2 bases and 7 bases, in that order; junction bases with no gene match: 10. The CDR3 is made up of 16 amino acids. Germline values: CDR1 MNHEY, CDR2 SVGEGT. The CDR3 loop reads CASSYPIAGRRNIQYF. As DNA, the CDR3 is TGTGCCAGCAGTTACCCCATAGCGGGACGACGTAACATTCAGTACTTC.

For this clonotype: Given a much more abundant clone one base away, this may be a read error. The chain carries TRBV20-1 and TRBJ2-7; D may be TRBD2 (5 bases). Germline V gene sequence: CDR1 DFQATT, CDR2 SNEGSKA (reference sequence). This CDR3 is 14 amino acids long. DNA for the CDR3: TGCAGAGCTAGAGATAAGAGCGGCCCCTACGAGCAGTACTTC. This gives the protein CRARDKSGPYEQYF.